The 18 T cell receptor beta chains below all came from one sample that was sequenced in a study of blood T cell repertoires in COVID-19 (dated by TCRdb to the early 2020s). Receptor amplification or capture employed the immunoSEQ multiplex PCR assay. TCRdb obtained this table from immuneACCESS and retained in-frame rearrangements with V and J assigned. These tables miss some clones; where compared with another copy, unresolved V genes account for less than half of the shortfall, and the remainder is unexplained. The sample data list a few hundred thousand clones, and almost 90% of these were observed just once. Of the sample, around 11% falls within the top ten clones. Sequencing was carried out using peripheral blood. All receptors come from a woman in her 30s with COVID-19, enrolled during active disease.

V usage is TRBV2 and J usage is TRBJ2-4, with TRBD1 matching 8 bases. V trimming: 5 bases; J trimming: 0 bases; junction bases outside the gene matches: 9. Germline V gene lookup returns CDR1 SNHLY and CDR2 FYNNEI. This CDR3 has 17 residues. CDR3 region: CASSPNRQGLAKNIQYF. CDR3 in DNA: TGTGCCAGCAGTCCCAACCGACAGGGGCTAGCCAAAAACATTCAGTACTTC.

This rearrangement joins TRBV28 to TRBJ2-7; D gene unclear. Germline lookup yields CDR1 MDHEN and CDR2 SYDVKM. V was trimmed by 10 bases and J by 2 bases, leaving 15 bases between them. CDR3 length: 13 residues. The CDR3 nucleotides are TGTGCCACCATCGCAAGAGGTCCCTACGAGCAGTACTTC. It yields the protein CATIARGPYEQYF.

This chain joins TRBV4-1 and TRBJ1-1; perhaps TRBD1 as D (6 bases). The V and J ends lost 4 bases and 1 base respectively, with 10 bases between them. Germline CDR1 reads MGHRA; CDR2 reads YSYEKL. The CDR3 runs to 14 residues. The CDR3 protein is CASSLRDKNTEAFF. CDR3 nucleotide sequence: TGCGCCAGCAGCCTCCGGGACAAGAACACTGAAGCTTTCTTT.

The chain links TRBV10-2 to TRBJ1-2; D unclear. The CDR3 runs to 14 residues. V dropped 2 bases and J dropped 3 bases, with 10 bases sitting between them. The germline V gene encodes CDR1 WSHSY and CDR2 SAAADI. CDR3 in DNA: TGCGCCAGCAGTGAGATGAGGTTAGACTATGGCTACACCTTC. This codes for CASSEMRLDYGYTF.

This chain links TRBV7-8 with TRBJ2-3; weak D call: TRBD2 (5 bases). V was shortened by 5 bases and J by 5 bases, with 17 bases between the two germline ends. The length of the CDR3 is 15 residues. CDR1 is SGHVS, CDR2 FQNEAQ, per germline. The CDR3 sequence: CASSRDGNPIDTQYF. CDR3 nucleotide sequence: TGTGCCAGCAGCCGAGACGGGAATCCTATAGATACGCAGTATTTT. The entire variable domain, with the rest obtained from reference TRBV7-8 and TRBJ2-3, is as follows: GAGVSQSPRYKVAKRGQDVALRCDPISGHVSLFWYQQALGQGPEFLTYFQNEAQLDKSGLPSDRFFAERPEGSVSTLKIQRTQQEDSAVYLCASSRDGNPIDTQYFGPGTRLTVL.

V usage is TRBV6-5 and J usage is TRBJ1-5, with TRBD1 matching over 7 bases. The CDR3 has 15 amino acids. CDR1 is MNHEY, CDR2 SVGAGI, per germline. J was trimmed by 7 bases and V by 2 bases; bases with no gene match: 8. CDR3 nucleotides: TGTGCCAGCAGTTACGCTCGACAGGGTGGACAGCCCCAGCATTTT. Residues: CASSYARQGGQPQHF.

CDR3 protein: CASSLGGPSGRGETQYF. The CDR3 DNA reads TGCGCCAGCAGCTTGGGGGGGCCTAGCGGGAGAGGAGAGACCCAGTACTTC. The rearrangement links TRBV5-1 to TRBJ2-5; TRBD2 matches 10 bases. This CDR3 is built from 17 residues. Germline CDR1 SGHRS, CDR2 YFSETQ. After removal of 0 bases from V and 4 bases from J, the junction contained 9 bases not matched to a gene.

There are a few counts of this clone. The rearrangement links TRBV7-9 to TRBJ2-7; 9 nucleotides align to TRBD1. The germline V gene encodes CDR1 SEHNR and CDR2 FQNEAQ (reference sequence). With V trimmed by 5 bases and J by 2 bases, 7 bases remained unmatched. The CDR3 contains 15 residues. This chain's CDR3 is CASSPGQGTPYEQYF. CDR3 bases: TGTGCCAGCAGCCCCGGACAGGGGACCCCCTACGAGCAGTACTTC. Full variable domain (remainder filled in from reference TRBV7-9 and TRBJ2-7): DTGVSQNPRHKITKRGQNVTFRCDPISEHNRLYWYRQTLGQGPEFLTYFQNEAQLEKSRLLSDRFSAERPKGSFSTLEIQRTEQGDSAMYLCASSPGQGTPYEQYFGPGTRLTVT.

J is TRBJ2-7 and V is TRBV27; 7 bases line up with TRBD1. CDR1 is MNHEY, CDR2 SMNVEV, per germline (reference sequence). The CDR3 consists of 18 residues. The V gene end was trimmed by 4 bases and the J gene end by 4 bases; junction bases not matched to a gene: 19. This CDR3 reads CASSSQKKPGQFLYEQYF. CDR3 nucleotides: TGTGCCAGCAGTTCCCAAAAAAAACCGGGACAGTTTTTATACGAGCAGTACTTC.

The chain is built from TRBV4-1 and TRBJ2-3; D may be TRBD1 (6 bases). Between the trimmed V and J ends, which lost 2 bases and 6 bases, there was a span of 15 bases. The CDR3 covers 15 residues. The V gene's germline CDR1 is MGHRA and CDR2 YSYEKL. The CDR3 spells CASSQPRGYGDTQYF. The CDR3 DNA reads as TGCGCCAGCAGCCAACCGAGGGGGTATGGGGATACGCAGTATTTT.

The V and J genes are TRBV6-5 and TRBJ1-2; D is undetermined. CDR3 length: 13 residues. The germline gives CDR1 MNHEY, CDR2 SVGAGI. Trimming stripped 6 bases from V and 6 bases from J, with 14 bases between. DNA of the CDR3: TGTGCCAGCAGCCCCGGGTTGCTGAATGGCTACACCTTC. It is translated as CASSPGLLNGYTF.

The CDR3 sequence is CSASITYEQYF. Written as DNA, the CDR3 is TGCAGTGCTAGTATAACCTACGAGCAGTACTTC. The chain joins TRBV20-1 to TRBJ2-7; D not certain. Germline V gene sequence: CDR1 DFQATT, CDR2 SNEGSKA (reference sequence). Trimming shortened V by 3 bases and J by 2 bases, and 5 bases separated the two germline ends. This CDR3 has 11 amino acids.

This chain links TRBV29-1 with TRBJ2-7, with TRBD2 matching 8 bases. The CDR3 has 15 amino acids. Germline CDR1 is SQVTM and CDR2 is ANQGSEA. V gave up 6 bases and J gave up 0 bases; unmatched junction bases: 10. For the CDR3, the DNA is TGCAGCGTAGCTTTGGGCGGGAGGAGCTCCTACGAGCAGTACTTC. Residues: CSVALGGRSSYEQYF.

The rearrangement joins TRBV28 to TRBJ1-1, with 10 bases that match TRBD1. CDR1 is MDHEN, CDR2 SYDVKM, per germline. The V and J ends lost 6 bases and 8 bases, in that order; junction bases with no gene match: 12. The CDR3 runs to 15 residues. CDR3 coding DNA: TGTGCCAGCAGCCCGACCGGGACAGGGGCTGTAGAAGCTTTCTTT. Residues: CASSPTGTGAVEAFF.

This chain uses TRBV27 with TRBJ1-6; D is unresolved. This CDR3 has 15 residues. CDR1 and CDR2 from the germline V gene are MNHEY and SMNVEV (reference sequence). V lost 3 bases, J lost 7 bases, and 13 bases lay in between. The CDR3 loop is CASSFLRRGNSPLHF. The DNA of the CDR3 is TGTGCCAGCAGTTTCCTTCGTCGGGGAAATTCACCCCTCCACTTT.

The CDR3 is CASSLGLAGAGELFF. The CDR3 DNA reads TGCGCCAGCAGCCTGGGGCTAGCGGGAGCCGGGGAGCTGTTTTTT. V and J are TRBV4-3 and TRBJ2-2, with 10 bases fitting TRBD2. CDR1 and CDR2 (germline): LGHNA, YSLEER. J gave up 6 bases and V 4 bases, and 5 bases lay outside the gene matches. This CDR3 spans 15 amino acids.

In its sample, this clone was seen a few times. The sample holds other DNA sequences that translate to the same CDR3. V usage is TRBV13 and J usage is TRBJ2-7; D remains ambiguous. Germline lookup yields CDR1 PRHDT and CDR2 FYEKMQ (reference sequence). CDR3 size: 12 residues. V was shortened by 3 bases and J by 1 base, with 4 bases between the two germline ends. CDR3 nucleotides: TGTGCCAGCAGCTTCAGGTCCTACGAGCAGTACTTC. Its protein is CASSFRSYEQYF.

The genes are TRBV5-1 and TRBJ2-5; D is uncertain. The germline V and J ends were trimmed by 5 bases and 3 bases, with 11 bases remaining between them. The length of the CDR3 is 13 residues. Germline V gene lookup returns CDR1 SGHRS and CDR2 YFSETQ. The CDR3 nucleotides read TGCGCCAGCAGATGGCAGAAAAAAGAGACCCAGTACTTC. This gives the protein CASRWQKKETQYF.